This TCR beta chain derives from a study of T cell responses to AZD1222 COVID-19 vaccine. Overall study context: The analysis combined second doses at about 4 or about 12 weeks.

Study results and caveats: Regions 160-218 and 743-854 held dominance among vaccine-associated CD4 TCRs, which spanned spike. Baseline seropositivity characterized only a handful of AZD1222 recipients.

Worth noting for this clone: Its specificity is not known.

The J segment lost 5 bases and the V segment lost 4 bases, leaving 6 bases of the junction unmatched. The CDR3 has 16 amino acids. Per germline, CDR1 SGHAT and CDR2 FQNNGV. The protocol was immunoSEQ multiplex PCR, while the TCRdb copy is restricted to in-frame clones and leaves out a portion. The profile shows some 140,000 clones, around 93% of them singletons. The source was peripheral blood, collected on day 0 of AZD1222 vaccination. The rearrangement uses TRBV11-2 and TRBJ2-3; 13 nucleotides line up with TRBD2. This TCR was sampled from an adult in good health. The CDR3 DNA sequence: TGTGCCAGCAGCTCCCAACTAGCGGGGGGGCAAGATACGCAGTATTTT. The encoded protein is CASSSQLAGGQDTQYF.